This TCR beta chain was identified in a study of blood T cell repertoires in COVID-19. The method was immunoSEQ multiplex PCR; TCRdb's version includes in-frame clones alone and lacks a portion of them. Among about 76,000 clones listed, around nine tenths were seen once. V was pared by 1 base and J by 7 bases, with 7 bases of the junction left unmatched. Per the germline V gene, CDR1 is LNHDA and CDR2 is SQIVND (reference sequence). CDR3 size: 15 residues. The chain couples TRBV19 to TRBJ1-5, with 7 bases that match TRBD1. Sequenced sample: peripheral blood. The sequence came from a man between 50 and 59 years old with acute or convalescent COVID-19. The DNA of the CDR3 is TGTGCCAGTAGTATAGCTGACAGGACAGGCCAGCCCCAGCATTTT. The encoded protein is CASSIADRTGQPQHF.